This TCR beta chain was sequenced during a study of OX40 agonist ivuxolimab in advanced cancers. About the full investigation: Ivuxolimab was a fully human IgG2 agonistic monoclonal antibody targeting the costimulatory receptor OX40 (CD134). The monotherapy dose-escalation portion (N of about 50 patients) of the phase I ivuxolimab trial is reported in the paper. In the dose-escalation cohort, approximately 82% of patients were male, and the mean age was roughly 56 years with a range of roughly 20 to 80. Partial responses were achieved by three dose-escalation patients, of whom one had hepatocellular carcinoma and two had cutaneous melanoma. Intravenous ivuxolimab was administered to patients every 2 weeks at six dose levels: 0.01, 0.1, 0.3, 1.5, 3 and 10 mg/kg. Prior anti-PD-1, anti-PD-L1 or anti-CTLA-4 therapy was permitted, and about 40% of dose-escalation patients had received checkpoint inhibitors. Peripheral TCRbeta sequencing was intended to test whether TCR sequence diversity was altered and clonal T-cell expansion was caused by ivuxolimab. Of the 50 to 55 dose-escalation patients, hepatocellular carcinoma was present in about 19, melanoma in around 15, renal cell carcinoma in 9 and head and neck cancer in 9. What the work shows at the level of the full study, not this receptor alone: Antigen specificity was not determined for the clonally expanded peripheral T cells. After ivuxolimab, CD8+ T cells had more expanded clones than CD4+ T cells on average. Low levels of normalized T-cell clonal expansion were also seen in some patients who did not respond. At doses from 0.1 to 3.0 mg/kg, clonal expansion was seen in both CD4+ and CD8+ blood T cells between baseline and week 6. In the 0.1-3.0 mg/kg groups, partial responders had among the lowest normalized peripheral clonal expansion, particularly in CD8+ T cells.

To sequence the TCRbeta CDR3 region, genomic DNA was isolated from the sorted cells. TCRbeta CDR3 regions were sequenced using the immunoSEQ Assay. TCRdb mirrors the immuneACCESS table, restricted to in-frame sequences. Some clones are absent from its copies; in checked studies, under half trace to an unresolved V gene, and the reason for the others is unknown. The sample contains about 72,000 clones, nearly 90% of them found a single time. Roughly 10% of the sample lies in the top ten. The junction carries 10 bases between V and J, which are trimmed by 3 bases and 4 bases respectively. The germline V gene (reference sequence) provides CDR1 LNHDA and CDR2 SQIVND. The CDR3 goes from the cysteine to the phenylalanine over 13 residues. The kept DNA is CDR3 alone, 39 bases in frame from the first base. About this clone: Its antigen has not been determined. Base qualities are not recorded, but no much larger clone differs from it by a single base.

The trial excluded patients who had a history of autoimmune disease or were on systemic immunosuppression. Peripheral blood for TCR sequencing was collected from all dose cohorts at baseline, on cycle 4 day 1, and on cycle 7 day 1. Samples were obtained from an open-label, multicenter, first-in-human phase I dose-escalation trial of ivuxolimab. Adults with locally advanced or metastatic melanoma, renal cell, hepatocellular, or head and neck squamous cell carcinoma were enrolled in the trial. Before TCR sequencing, CD4+ T cells and CD8+ T cells from peripheral blood were sorted into separate populations.

The chain employs TRBV19 and TRBJ2-7, and perhaps TRBD2 as D gene, on 5 matching bases. The sequenced sample was CD4+ or CD8+ T cells sorted from blood, obtained in a trial of the OX40 agonist ivuxolimab. The TCR originated in an adult with an advanced solid tumor such as melanoma, head and neck, liver or kidney cancer. The CDR3 reads CASSIYEGYEQYF. The sequenced DNA: TGTGCCAGTAGTATCTATGAGGGTTACGAGCAGTACTTC.